The 21 T cell receptor beta chains given below trace back to one sample, sequenced in a study of breast tumors, draining lymph nodes, adjacent tissues. TCRdb re-derived calls from the multiplex PCR reads in MiXCR, one entry per CDR3 protein. The repertoire holds approximately 100,000 distinct CDR3 sequences, with about 20% as singletons. Breast cancer patients provided tissue from their axillary draining lymph nodes. Sequenced input: axillary lymph node tissue. The receptors were gathered from a female donor with breast cancer. Some clones in this sample may be carry-over from other donors' samples.

This clonotype was seen repeatedly, ten times or more. The chain links TRBV7-9 to TRBJ2-7, with 7 bases identical to TRBD1. V was clipped by 7 bases and J by 5 bases; unmatched bases: 11. The CDR3 sequence is 14 residues long. Germline assignment: CDR1 SEHNR and CDR2 FQNEAQ (reference sequence). The DNA of the CDR3 is TGTGCCAGCACCCGACAGGGAGAGCGGAACGAGCAGTACTTC. This gives the protein CASTRQGERNEQYF.

The gene calls are TRBV7-9 and TRBJ1-4; D unclear. Trimming stripped 5 bases from V and 7 bases from J, with 14 bases between. Germline V gene sequence: CDR1 SEHNR, CDR2 FQNEAQ (reference sequence). The length of the CDR3 is 14 residues. CDR3 sequence: CASSNPTSVEKLFF. CDR3 in DNA: TGTGCCAGCAGCAACCCCACATCGGTTGAAAAACTGTTTTTT.

In this sample, this clonotype turned up many times. The chain recombines TRBV6-2 or TRBV6-3 with TRBJ1-3; D gene unclear. V was shortened by 2 bases and J by 0 bases, with 5 bases between the two germline ends. The CDR3 has 14 amino acids. Germline V lookup: CDR1 MNHEY, CDR2 SVGEGT. CDR3 amino acids: CASSYGSSGNTIYF. DNA for the CDR3: TGTGCCAGCAGTTACGGGAGCTCTGGAAACACCATATATTTT.

In its sample, this clonotype was seen many times. The chain uses TRBV7-6 and TRBJ2-5, with a possible D match to TRBD1 (5 bases). Between the trimmed V and J ends, which lost 2 bases and 3 bases, there was a span of 10 bases. Germline V lookup: CDR1 SGHVS, CDR2 FNYEAQ. This CDR3 has 14 residues. The CDR3 coding sequence is TGTGCCAGCAGCTTACCCATCAGGGAAGAGACCCAGTACTTC. Amino acids: CASSLPIREETQYF.

This clonotype has at least ten counts. The chain joins TRBV15 to TRBJ2-1, with 8 bases identical to TRBD2. CDR1 and CDR2 from the germline V gene are LNHNV and YYDKDF (reference sequence). After removal of 0 bases from V and 8 bases from J, the junction contained 9 bases not matched to a gene. The CDR3 spans 16 residues. This CDR3 is CATSRDSGTGGDEQFF. The CDR3 nucleotides are TGTGCCACCAGCAGAGATAGCGGGACCGGTGGGGATGAGCAGTTCTTC.

This clonotype was recorded at least ten times. This chain connects TRBV12-3 or TRBV12-4 to TRBJ2-7, with 10 bases fitting TRBD1. The CDR3 has 15 amino acids. J was trimmed by 6 bases and V by 5 bases; bases with no gene match: 10. In nucleotides, the CDR3 is TGTGCCAGCAGTGTCAGACAGGGGGCCGAGTCCGAGCAGTACTTC. This translates into CASSVRQGAESEQYF.

This clonotype appeared many times. The J gene is TRBJ2-3, the V gene TRBV20-1; D may be TRBD2 (6 bases). This CDR3 is built from 16 residues. From germline, CDR1 is DFQATT and CDR2 SNEGSKA (reference sequence). V was clipped by 7 bases and J by 3 bases, with 23 bases between them. The CDR3 bases are TGCAGTGGCACCCCTCGTGCGGGGTTTAGGACAGATACGCAGTATTTT. This gives the protein CSGTPRAGFRTDTQYF.

In this sample, this clonotype turned up many times. This chain uses TRBV9 with TRBJ2-1, with D maybe TRBD2 (7 bases). The CDR3 totals 15 residues. Trimming shortened V by 9 bases and J by 4 bases, and 20 bases separated the two germline ends. Germline V CDR1 and CDR2: SGDLS, YYNGEE. The CDR3 reads CATLGGGGGYNEQFF. The CDR3 DNA sequence: TGTGCCACCCTAGGGGGGGGCGGAGGATACAATGAGCAGTTCTTC.

This clonotype was counted many times. J is TRBJ2-3 and V is TRBV14; D unresolved. Trimming removed 4 bases at V and 5 bases at J, with 13 bases between. Germline V gene lookup returns CDR1 SGHDN and CDR2 FVKESK. The CDR3 sequence is 14 residues long. The CDR3 bases are TGTGCCAGCAGCCGGGAACTTTGGGGAGATACGCAGTATTTT. It is translated as CASSRELWGDTQYF.

This clonotype has at least ten counts. The chain links TRBV6-5 to TRBJ1-2; TRBD1 is a possible D gene (5 bases). Germline CDR1 and CDR2: MNHEY and SVGAGI. V was clipped by 1 base and J by 7 bases, with 16 bases between them. The CDR3 length is 15 residues. DNA of the CDR3: TGTGCCAGCAGTTACTTAGGTATAGGGGTCGGTGGCTACACCTTC. It translates to CASSYLGIGVGGYTF.

This clonotype was observed many times. The rearrangement links TRBV4-1 to TRBJ2-7; D uncertain. This CDR3 spans 14 amino acids. V was clipped by 7 bases and J by 7 bases, with 20 bases between them. CDR1 and CDR2 from the germline V gene are MGHRA and YSYEKL. The CDR3: CASNTGPEMVEQYF. The CDR3 nucleotides read TGCGCCAGCAACACCGGGCCCGAGATGGTTGAGCAGTACTTC.

Comments on this clonotype: It may be a read error: a sequence one base away is much more abundant. This rearrangement joins TRBV19 to TRBJ1-2, with TRBD1 as a possible D gene (6 bases). CDR3 length: 12 amino acids. Per germline, CDR1 LNHDA and CDR2 SQIVND (reference sequence). Written as DNA, the CDR3 is TGTGTCAGTAGTATTACAGGGTTTGGCTACACCTTC. This gives the protein CVSSITGFGYTF.

This clonotype was found many times. This chain joins TRBV20-1 and TRBJ2-2; D remains ambiguous. Trimming removed 4 bases from V and 3 bases from J, with 6 bases in between. Germline assignment: CDR1 DFQATT and CDR2 SNEGSKA (reference sequence). The CDR3 has 12 residues. The CDR3 DNA reads TGCAGTGCTAAGATGGACACCGGGGAGCTGTTTTTT. This encodes CSAKMDTGELFF.

Comments on this clonotype: This may be a read error: a much more frequent sequence differs by one nucleotide. The chain joins TRBV18 to TRBJ2-5; no firm D call. This CDR3 region has 13 residues. Germline CDR1 is KGHSH and CDR2 is LQKENI. In nucleotides, the CDR3 is TGTGCCAGCTCACCAGGAGTACGCGAGACCCAGAACTTC. Residues: CASSPGVRETQNF. The full variable domain, completed using reference TRBV18 and TRBJ2-5, is NAGVMQNPRHLVRRRGQEARLRCSPMKGHSHVYWYRQLPEEGLKFMVYLQKENIIDESGMPKERFSAEFPKEGPSILRIQQVVRGDSAAYFCASSPGVRETQNFGPGTRLLVL.

Remarks on this clonotype: A much larger clone differs from this one at a single base, so this may be a read error. The V gene is TRBV5-4, the J gene TRBJ2-1; 10 nucleotides agree with TRBD2. This CDR3 is built from 15 residues. J gave up 7 bases and V 5 bases, and 9 bases lay outside the gene matches. The V gene's germline CDR1 is SGHNT and CDR2 YYREEE (reference sequence). CDR3 sequence reads: CASRLSGRALNEQFF. CDR3 nucleotides: TGTGCCAGCAGGTTGAGCGGGAGGGCCTTGAATGAGCAGTTCTTC.

This clonotype was found many times. The rearrangement joins TRBV20-1 to TRBJ2-7, with 7 bases matching TRBD1. Germline lookup yields CDR1 DFQATT and CDR2 SNEGSKA (reference sequence). J gave up 2 bases and V 3 bases, and 10 bases lay outside the gene matches. The CDR3 is 15 amino acids. CDR3 nucleotides: TGCAGTGCTAGCGCCCTTATGGGACAGACCTACGAGCAGTACTTC. Translated, it gives CSASALMGQTYEQYF.

This clonotype was found many times. The genes are TRBV7-9 and TRBJ2-2; the D gene is possibly TRBD1 (5 bases). The CDR3 runs to 14 residues. CDR1 and CDR2 from the germline V gene are SEHNR and FQNEAQ (reference sequence). Trimming removed 1 base at V and 4 bases at J, with 7 bases between. The CDR3 protein is CASSLGGATGELFF. For the CDR3, the DNA is TGTGCCAGCAGCTTAGGTGGGGCCACCGGGGAGCTGTTTTTT.

This chain connects TRBV27 to TRBJ2-1; D perhaps matches TRBD2 (7 bases). Germline-derived CDR1 and CDR2 are MNHEY and SMNVEV (reference sequence). V was clipped by 2 bases and J by 4 bases, with 15 bases between them. This CDR3 is 16 amino acids long. CDR3 DNA: TGTGCCAGCAGTTTACAGGCGGGGGCATCTTACAATGAGCAGTTCTTC. Encoded protein: CASSLQAGASYNEQFF.

The gene calls are TRBV4-2 and TRBJ2-1; TRBD2 agrees at 10 bases. Germline trimming cut 0 bases from V and 8 bases from J; bases unmatched to any gene: 10. The CDR3 runs to 17 residues. The V gene's germline CDR1 is LGHNA and CDR2 YNFKEQ. Written as DNA, the CDR3 is TGTGCCAGCAGCCAAGATCCCTTCGTAGCGGGGGGTTATGAGCAGTTCTTC. Translation gives CASSQDPFVAGGYEQFF.

The sample holds many counts of this clonotype. The chain combines TRBV11-2 with TRBJ2-3, with D unresolved. Trimming stripped 5 bases from V and 7 bases from J, with 22 bases between. The CDR3 is 16 amino acids. Germline loops: CDR1 SGHAT, CDR2 FQNNGV. The CDR3 bases are TGTGCCAGCAGCCCGATGACGACGCAGGAGAGGTATACGCAGTATTTT. It is translated as CASSPMTTQERYTQYF.

In DNA form, the CDR3 reads TGTGCCAGTAGGCAGGGGGTGAATGCCAAAAACATTCAGTACTTC. As protein: CASRQGVNAKNIQYF. V is TRBV19 and J is TRBJ2-4, with TRBD1 identical over 7 bases. The CDR3 length is 15 residues. V shed 6 bases and J 1 base; nucleotides not matched to a gene: 6. Germline-derived CDR1 and CDR2 are LNHDA and SQIVND (reference sequence). The variable domain in full, completed from reference TRBV19 and TRBJ2-4, reads DGGITQSPKYLFRKEGQNVTLSCEQNLNHDAMYWYRQDPGQGLRLIYYSQIVNDFQKGDIAEGYSVSREKKESFPLTVTSAQKNPTAFYLCASRQGVNAKNIQYFGAGTRLSVL.